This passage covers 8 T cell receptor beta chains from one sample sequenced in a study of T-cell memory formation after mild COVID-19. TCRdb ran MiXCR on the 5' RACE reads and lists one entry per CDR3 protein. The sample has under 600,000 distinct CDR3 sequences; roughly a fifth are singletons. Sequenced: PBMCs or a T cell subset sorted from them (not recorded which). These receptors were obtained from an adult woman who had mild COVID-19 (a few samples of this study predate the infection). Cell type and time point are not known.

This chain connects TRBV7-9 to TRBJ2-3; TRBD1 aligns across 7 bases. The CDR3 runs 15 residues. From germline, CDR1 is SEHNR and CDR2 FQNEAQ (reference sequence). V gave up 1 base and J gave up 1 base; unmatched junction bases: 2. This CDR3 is CASSLGDRRTDTQYF. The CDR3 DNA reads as TGTGCCAGCAGCTTAGGGGACAGACGCACAGATACGCAGTATTTT.

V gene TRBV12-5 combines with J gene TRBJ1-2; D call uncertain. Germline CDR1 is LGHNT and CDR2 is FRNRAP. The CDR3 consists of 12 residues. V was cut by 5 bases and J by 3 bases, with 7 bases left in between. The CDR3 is CASGPWDYGYTF. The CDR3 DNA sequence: TGTGCTAGTGGTCCCTGGGACTATGGCTACACCTTC.

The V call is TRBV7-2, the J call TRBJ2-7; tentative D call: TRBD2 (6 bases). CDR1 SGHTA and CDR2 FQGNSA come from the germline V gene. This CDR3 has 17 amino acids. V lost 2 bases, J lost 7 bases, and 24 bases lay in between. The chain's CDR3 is CASSLRGNEGPLGEQYF. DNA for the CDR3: TGTGCCAGCAGCTTACGCGGGAATGAGGGGCCCCTGGGTGAGCAGTACTTC.

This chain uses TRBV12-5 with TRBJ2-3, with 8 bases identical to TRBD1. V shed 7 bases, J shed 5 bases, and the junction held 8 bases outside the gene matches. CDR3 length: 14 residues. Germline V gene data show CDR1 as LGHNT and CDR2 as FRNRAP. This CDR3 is CASATQGAGDTQYF. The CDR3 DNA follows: TGTGCTAGTGCAACGCAGGGGGCGGGAGATACGCAGTATTTT.

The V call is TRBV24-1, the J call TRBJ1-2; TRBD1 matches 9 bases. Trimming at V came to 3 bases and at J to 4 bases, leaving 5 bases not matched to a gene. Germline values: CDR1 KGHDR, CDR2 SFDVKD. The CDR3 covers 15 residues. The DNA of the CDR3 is TGTGCCACCAGTGATCTGACAGGGGGAATCTATGGCTACACCTTC. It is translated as CATSDLTGGIYGYTF.

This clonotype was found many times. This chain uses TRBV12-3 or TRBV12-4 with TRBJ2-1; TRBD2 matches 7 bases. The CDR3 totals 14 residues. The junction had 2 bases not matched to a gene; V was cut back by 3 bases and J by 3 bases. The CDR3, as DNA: TGTGCCAGCAGTTTGGGGGGGAACTACAATGAGCAGTTCTTC. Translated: CASSLGGNYNEQFF.

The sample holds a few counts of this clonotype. The CDR3 nucleotides read TGCGCCAGCAGCTTGTATTCGGGGTTAAACACTGAAGCTTTCTTT. This sequence encodes CASSLYSGLNTEAFF. This chain uses TRBV5-1 with TRBJ1-1, with D uncertain. CDR1 SGHRS and CDR2 YFSETQ come from the germline V gene. Trimming took 1 base from V and 2 from J, leaving 12 bases between them. The length of the CDR3 is 15 residues.

The CDR3, as DNA: TGTGCCAGCAGCCAAGTGTCGGGAGAAGGCTACGAGCAGTACTTC. It is translated as CASSQVSGEGYEQYF. The chain couples TRBV4-2 to TRBJ2-7; tentatively, D is TRBD2 (6 bases). Germline V gene sequence: CDR1 LGHNA, CDR2 YNFKEQ. Trimming shortened V by 1 base and J by 3 bases, and 13 bases separated the two germline ends. The CDR3 sequence is 15 residues long.